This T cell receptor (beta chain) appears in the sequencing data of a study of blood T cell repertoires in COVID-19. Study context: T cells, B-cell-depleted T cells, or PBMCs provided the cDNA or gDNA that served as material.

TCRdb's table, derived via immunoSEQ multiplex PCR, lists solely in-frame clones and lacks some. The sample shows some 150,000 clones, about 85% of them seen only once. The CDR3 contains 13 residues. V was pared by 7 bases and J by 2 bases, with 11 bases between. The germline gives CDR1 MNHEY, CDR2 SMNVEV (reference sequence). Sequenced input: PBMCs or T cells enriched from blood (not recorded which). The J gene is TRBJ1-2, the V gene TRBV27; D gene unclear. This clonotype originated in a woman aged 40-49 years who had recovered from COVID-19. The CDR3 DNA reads TGTGCCAGCACACCCGGGAAGAACTATGGCTACACCTTC. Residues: CASTPGKNYGYTF.